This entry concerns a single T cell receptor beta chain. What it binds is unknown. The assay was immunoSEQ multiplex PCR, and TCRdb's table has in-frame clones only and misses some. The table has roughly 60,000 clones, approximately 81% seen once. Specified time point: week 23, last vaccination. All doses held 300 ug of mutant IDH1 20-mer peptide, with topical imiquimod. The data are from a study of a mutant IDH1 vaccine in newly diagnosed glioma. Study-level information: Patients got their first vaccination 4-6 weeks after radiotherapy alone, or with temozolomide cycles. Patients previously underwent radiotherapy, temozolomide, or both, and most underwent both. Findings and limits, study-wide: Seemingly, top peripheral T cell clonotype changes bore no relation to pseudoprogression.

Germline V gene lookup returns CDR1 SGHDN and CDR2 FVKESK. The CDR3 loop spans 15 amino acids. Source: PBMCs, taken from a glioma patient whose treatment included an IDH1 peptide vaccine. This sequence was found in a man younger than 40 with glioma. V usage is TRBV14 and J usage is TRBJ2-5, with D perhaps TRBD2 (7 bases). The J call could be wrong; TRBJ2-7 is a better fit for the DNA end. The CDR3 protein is CASSQDWGGTGEQYF. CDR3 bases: TGTGCCAGCAGCCAAGATTGGGGGGGCACGGGCGAGCAGTACTTC.